Here is one T cell receptor (beta chain) with its context. What antigen it recognizes has not been identified. One base away there is no much larger clone; base qualities are not given. Germline trimming: 2 bases from V, 0 bases from J; junction bases outside gene matches: 5. The CDR3 goes from the cysteine to the phenylalanine over 16 residues. Left in the record is the CDR3 DNA by itself, 48 bases read in frame from the first base. Via the germline V gene, CDR1 is SGHRS and CDR2 YFSETQ. The cohort was made up of 666 healthy bone marrow donors. At the time of sampling, every cohort member was nominally healthy, though immune exposures that went unrecorded were likely present. The donor tested CMV seropositive, placing the donor among the roughly 270 seropositive members of the cohort. Each donor provided a peripheral blood sample, and peripheral blood mononuclear cells were used for TCR beta sequencing. The Qiagen DNeasy Blood Extraction Kit was used to extract genomic DNA from the blood cell samples.

These data originate in a study of cytomegalovirus exposure and HLA in healthy donors (dated by TCRdb to between 2016 and 2019). With respect to the entire study: In an earlier analysis of about 560 of the donors, approximately 260 Gb of sequence data and just under 120 million unique TCR beta sequences from 180 million or so T cells were reported. To study patterns of TCR occurrence, a later analysis re-analyzed previously published TCR beta repertoires from 700 or so donors and added high-resolution HLA genotyping. All discovery cohort repertoires had been generated on a single sequencing platform. Class I and class II HLA loci were covered by the typing at four-digit resolution. Donor age, sex, ethnicity and CMV serostatus were collected together with the repertoire data. The aim of the study was to test whether cataloging public T cell receptors could identify signatures of past pathogen exposure. An earlier analysis of 587 of the donors used high-throughput TCR beta sequencing to judge whether each TCR beta V gene segment behaved as functional or pseudogenic. Rather than drawing on any new phenotypic data, the later analysis identified candidate immune exposures from TCR beta sequences and the way those sequences occurred across donors. To predict cytomegalovirus infection status, the study combined high-throughput TCR immunosequencing, statistical association of individual TCRs with disease status, and machine learning. In a later genetic analysis, genome-wide SNP genotypes for about 65% of the 666 donors were used, and that subset was treated as a discovery cohort. An early release that covered about 640 HLA-typed donors contained about 290 gigabases of sequencing data and tens of millions of unique TCR sequences. Typing coverage varied by locus: about 620-640 donors for A, B, C, DRB1 and DQB1; approximately 500 for DQA1; 600 to 610 for DPA1; about 450 for DPB1. In addition to the first cohort of about 650 subjects, a separate validation cohort of 120 different subjects was used. Among the roughly 410 genotyped donors, about 83% belonged to the genetic ancestry cluster associated with self-reported Caucasian donors. Roughly five DR-DQ haplotypes were handled as single units for association and clustering because linkage in the cohort was strong. On average, around 200,000 unique TCR beta nucleotide sequences were sequenced per donor among some 430 genotyped donors of the cohort, with around 19% of those sequences being non-productive. The study profiled the T cell repertoires of 666 subjects by immunosequencing and related them to cytomegalovirus serostatus.

Libraries were built with the immunoSEQ multiplex PCR assay. A mixture of 60 forward primers for TCR Vbeta segments and 13 reverse primers for TCR Jbeta segments was used in the multiplex PCR. The CDR3 region of rearranged TCR beta genes was amplified from genomic DNA with a multiplex PCR assay. On the Illumina HiSeq System, the amplified TCR beta libraries were sequenced as 87-base-pair reads. On the authors' methods: Across the 700 or so repertoires, a later analysis counted around 80 million unique TCR beta chains, some 11 million of which were shared by at least two donors. A nearest-neighbor algorithm error-corrected the raw reads and collapsed the reads into unique sequences, merging closely related sequences to remove PCR and sequencing errors. V, D and J gene segments were assigned by aligning CDR3 sequences to IMGT reference sequences. For a sequence to be retained, at least a six-nucleotide match to both a V gene segment and a J gene segment was required. A rearrangement was called productive if the CDR3 had no stop codons and remained in frame with V and J, and every other rearrangement was called non-productive. CDR3 was defined according to IMGT convention as the region running from the second conserved V-encoded cysteine to the conserved J-encoded phenylalanine. The earlier analysis of 500 to 750 of the donors excluded any sequence lacking an unambiguous match to a single V gene segment. An earlier analysis of several hundred of the donors classified V segments as functional when productive rearrangements were above 56.7% and as segregating when the standard deviation between donors was above 5%. A statistical classification framework was built to diagnose cytomegalovirus status from the catalog of TCR beta chain sequences. V and J gene assignment, in a later analysis, came from comparing TCR nucleotide sequences with IMGT/GENE-DB human TR gene sequences. In a later analysis, CDR3 sequences and most-parsimonious VDJ recombination scenarios were assigned using the TCRdist pipeline. In a later analysis, every TCR beta chain was defined by the combination of its CDR3 amino acid sequence and its V-gene family, and reads without a unique V-gene family were dropped. As a way to deal with suspected cross-contamination and a sequencing artifact, a later analysis dropped 450 to 600 nucleotide sequences that were highly shared and had low generation probability. In a later analysis, a clonal expansion index was calculated for each public chain from normalized within-repertoire ranks of inferred template counts. In a later analysis, generation probabilities were computed with a VDJ recombination model fitted to out-of-frame rearrangements, and the resulting probabilities were checked against IGoR. A later analysis scored TCR-TCR, TCR-HLA and TCR-CMV co-occurrence with hypergeometric tests, applying a repertoire-size bias correction to TCR pairs. A later analysis estimated false discovery rates by permuting HLA or CMV assignments 20 times. In a later analysis, co-occurring TCRs were grouped using DBSCAN, and TCRdist sequence similarity was added for clustering within HLA-allele-positive subsets. Co-occurrence clustering excluded repertoires with fewer than 30,000 or more than 120,000 public chains, plus five with anomalous nucleotide sharing. The clones in this table, taken by TCRdb from immuneACCESS, are in-frame only. Not every clone is retained; where verified, under half of the shortfall comes from an unresolved V gene, and the cause of the rest is unknown. V, J and clone size reflect that table, while D and trimming were determined from the DNA. The sample yields some 160,000 clones; around 78% were counted once. Clones ranked in the top ten supply 7% of the sample.

The full study reports these points: A cluster of highly shared sequence variants was judged likely to be a technical artifact of the sequencing pipeline. Because HLA typing was unavailable for some donors at each locus, only the typed subset was used in association tests. Correlated functional status among segregating V segments might be attributable to linkage disequilibrium, but an unknown experimental factor could not be ruled out. While some public TCRs were present in many individuals, most TCR sequences turned up only very rarely across donors. A further reported finding was that TCR beta sequences accurately predicted the HLA-A and HLA-B alleles for most subjects in the first cohort. When HLA alleles, especially DR and DQ, strongly co-occurred, attributing TCR associations to individual alleles was difficult. According to the authors, the approach could potentially be generalized to other disease states and immunological phenotypes. In vitro tests confirmed that a few of the cytomegalovirus-associated TCR beta chains recognize cytomegalovirus antigens. Only TCR beta chains were sequenced in this cohort, and the absence of alpha or paired-chain data limited detectable features. The earlier analysis of 450 to 700 of the donors excluded fewer than 20 rarely observed V segments, including chromosome 9 orphons, because counts were too low. At a false discovery rate of 0.05, a later analysis linked around 15,000 TCR beta sequences to specific HLA alleles. According to a later genetic analysis, donors in an Asian-associated ancestry cluster had fewer N-insertions in productive TCRs than the approximately 690-donor mean. In a later analysis, several top co-occurrence clusters were reported to appear linked to parvovirus B19, influenza, CMV and Epstein-Barr virus. Immune exposure information for the cohort was limited to CMV serostatus. An association between a missense DCLRE1C variant and V-gene and J-gene trimming of TCR beta chains was found in a later genetic analysis and replicated in an independent cohort. The presence/absence analyses assumed that sequencing depth was roughly uniform across donors, and that assumption may not be true. Cytomegalovirus status was reported to be diagnosed by the classifier with high specificity and sensitivity in both the original and validation cohorts. An earlier analysis of roughly 570 of the donors showed that most TCR beta V segments appeared in productive rearrangements either about 87% or about 30% of the time, which broadly matched IMGT annotations. A later analysis found that TCR association rates varied across HLA loci, with DRB1 alleles showing the most associated TCRs and HLA-C alleles the fewest. A total of fewer than 200 TCR beta chains were listed by the study as associated with cytomegalovirus. A later analysis found that HLA-associated TCR beta chains were more clonally expanded and had lower generation probabilities than equally common non-associated chains. A later analysis found that most CMV-associated TCR beta chains appeared HLA-restricted, with HLA associations seemingly driven largely by CMV exposure. Because the 87-base-pair reads could not distinguish some IMGT-functional V segments, including TRBV6-2 and TRBV6-3, those segments were excluded.

The rearranged segments are TRBV5-1 and TRBJ2-3, and 8 bases in between align with TRBD1. The TCR comes from a woman in her thirties or forties in good health and CMV-seropositive. The sample consisted of PBMCs. The CDR3 reads as follows: CASSLGQGGSTDTQYF. Here is the DNA: TGCGCCAGCAGCTTAGGACAGGGAGGTAGCACAGATACGCAGTATTTT.